The 5 T cell receptor beta chains in this list originate from one sample, sequenced in a study of blood T cells in healthy people across ages. Through a sample-barcoded 5' primer and a J-beta primer mix, a second PCR was run for about 7 to 12 cycles. MiXCR, run by TCRdb on the 5' RACE reads, gives a single entry per CDR3 protein. The sample comprises 800,000 to 950,000 distinct CDR3 sequences, around 36% of which are singletons, and 10% to 15% rests with the top ten. The source material was blood. The receptors shown here come from a man between 18 and 29 years old in good health.

For this clonotype: One base away lies a much larger clone, so this may be a sequencing read error. The chain joins TRBV25-1 to TRBJ2-7; D unresolved. The J call may be incorrect, as the DNA end agrees better with TRBJ2-5. The CDR3 is 13 residues long. Per germline, CDR1 MGHDK and CDR2 SYGVNS. As DNA, the CDR3 is TGTGCCAGCAGTGATCGAATACGAGAGACCCAGTACTTC. This encodes CASSDRIRETQYF.

This clonotype was counted only a few times. This chain connects TRBV6-6 to TRBJ2-6; D is undetermined. Trimming took 4 bases from V and 0 from J, leaving 7 bases between them. The germline V gene has CDR1 MNHNY and CDR2 SVGAGI (reference sequence). CDR3 length: 15 amino acids. The CDR3 region is CASSSWISGANVLTF. As DNA, the CDR3 is TGTGCCAGCAGTTCCTGGATCTCTGGGGCCAACGTCCTGACTTTC.

This clonotype was recorded at least ten times. This sequence joins TRBV12-3 or TRBV12-4 and TRBJ1-2; D is ambiguous. Deletions cut 7 bases from V and 0 bases from J, with 9 bases between. The CDR3 covers 13 residues. The DNA of the CDR3 is TGTGCCAGCACCCCTATAGCTAACTATGGCTACACCTTC. It translates to CASTPIANYGYTF.

This clonotype was counted a few times. This chain links TRBV18 with TRBJ1-2; 7 bases are shared with TRBD1. CDR3 length: 15 residues. CDR1 KGHSH and CDR2 LQKENI come from the germline V gene. Unmatched junction bases numbered 2, after V lost 1 base and J lost 0 bases. CDR3 region: CASSPQGATNYGYTF. CDR3 nucleotides: TGTGCCAGCTCACCACAGGGGGCGACTAACTATGGCTACACCTTC.

A word on this clonotype: A much bigger clone sits one base away, suggesting this may be a read error. The chain couples TRBV7-9 to TRBJ2-4, with D uncertain. Germline V gene data show CDR1 as SEHNR and CDR2 as FQNEAQ (reference sequence). This CDR3 is 13 amino acids long. Trimming removed 3 bases from V and 13 bases from J, with 16 bases in between. CDR3 in amino acids: CASSLLPFNEQYF. The CDR3 DNA reads as TGTGCCAGCAGCTTGTTACCATTCAATGAGCAGTACTTC.